The sequence of this T cell receptor beta chain was determined in a study of T cells in Graves' hyperthyroidism and ophthalmopathy (dated by TCRdb to about 2019). In the study overall: Peripheral blood samples were taken at initial diagnosis, before any treatment was given. The roughly 90 discovery patients were divided at random into training and test sets in a 7:3 ratio. To identify TCR V-J signatures that set the groups apart, the researchers used a discovery cohort of 100 patients, made up of under 45 with Graves' ophthalmopathy and some 56 with stable Graves' hyperthyroidism. Whether ophthalmopathy could be predicted prospectively was tested in an independent validation cohort made up of 18 to 20 hyperthyroidism patients plus 17 patients who later progressed to ophthalmopathy. Once sampling was done, hyperthyroidism patients were given methimazole at a starting dose of 30 mg daily, whereas ophthalmopathy patients were given high-dose intravenous methylprednisolone. The study also compared thyroid tissue and blood T-cell repertoires from about six Graves' hyperthyroidism patients. The paper reports TCR Vbeta CDR3 sequencing of roughly 140 peripheral blood samples: around 45 ophthalmopathy, some 80 hyperthyroidism and approximately 17 progressor patients.

This clonotype came up a few times. The antigen it binds to is not known. No base quality values were provided; no much bigger clone lies one nucleotide off. General findings and caveats noted by the study authors: No statistical method was used to set the sample size in advance, and investigators knew the group allocation. Most expanded thyroid clonotypes (frequency above 0.001) were also found in blood, which suggests that blood repertoires may mirror thyroid immune responses. During validation, the model predicted progression to ophthalmopathy a median of approximately 7 months ahead of onset, with around 65% sensitivity and 72.22% specificity. Ophthalmopathy was separated from stable hyperthyroidism by a 13 V-J signature model, with approximately 85% sensitivity and 81% to 82% specificity obtained in cross-validation and 80%/75% obtained in testing.

The TCR beta CDR3 regions were amplified from the RNA transcripts. A first-round RT-PCR of the TCR CDR3 used the HTBI primer set with the Qiagen OneStep RT-PCR kit. Libraries were constructed in a second round of multiplex PCR, after which size selection and purification were performed. Paired-end sequencing of the libraries was performed with 100 bp reads on an Illumina HiSeq2000. Processing in the source paper ran as follows. SOAPnuke was used to process the raw data, removing reads that contained adapters or uncalled bases, had a mean Phred below 15, or lacked an exact match to the constant primer or identifier. COPE v1.2.5 was used to merge high-quality paired reads, and clonotypes were defined as unique nucleotide sequences. MiTCR v1.1 was used to align clonotypes to the IMGT TRBV, TRBD and TRBJ reference segments. The analysis was restricted to V-J combinations with a frequency above 0.0001, which together covered 99.2% of the repertoires. A TCS score was defined as the ratio of F50 (clonal expansion) to E x V (chaos), with BLOSUM62-based TCRdist applied between CDR3 peptides within each V-J. Welch's t-statistics and random forest reduced roughly 530 V-J features to some 14, which were used in a naive Bayes classifier (R e1071). TCRdb reprocessed the public reads (quality trimming at Q25 with fastp, clone calling with MiXCR) and kept in-frame beta chains. Each record represents a unique CDR3 protein, reported with the most common genes and DNA among its rows. TCRdb's processing, not the authors' own work, is the source of the V and J calls. The sample records around 480,000 distinct CDR3 sequences, approximately 14% of which are singletons. The top ten constitute 15% to 20% of the sample.

The CDR3 runs 15 amino acids, cysteine and phenylalanine included. Only CDR3 DNA remains: 45 bases, in frame from the first base. Ends trimmed: V by 3 bases, J by 5 bases; bases unmatched to a gene: 6. According to the germline V gene, CDR1 reads SGHVS and CDR2 reads FQNEAQ. Stable Graves' hyperthyroidism was defined as no progression to ophthalmopathy during 18 months of follow-up. Hyperthyroidism patients were newly diagnosed, with disease duration under 2 months, and aged 18 to 65 years. Exclusion was applied to patients with uncontrolled infections, other autoimmune diseases, pregnancy or lactation. Diagnoses were based on clinical symptoms, serum thyroxine and TRAb, thyroid ultrasound and orbital computed tomography. PBMCs were separated from 8 to 10 ml of fresh peripheral blood using Ficoll-Paque density gradient centrifugation. Total RNA was extracted using Trizol reagent, and RNA quality was assessed on an Agilent 2100 Bioanalyzer.

The receptor chain draws on TRBV7-8 and TRBJ2-1, with 8 central nucleotides matching TRBD2. The clonotype comes from a woman under 30 with Graves' hyperthyroidism. Sequenced input: blood. This receptor has the CDR3 CASSLDAGGDNEQFF. In nucleotides, the sequence is TGTGCCAGCAGCTTGGACGCGGGAGGCGACAATGAGCAGTTCTTC. This CDR3, with the reference TRBV7-8 and TRBJ2-1 proteins standing in past its ends, gives the full variable domain GAGVSQSPRYKVAKRGQDVALRCDPISGHVSLFWYQQALGQGPEFLTYFQNEAQLDKSGLPSDRFFAERPEGSVSTLKIQRTQQEDSAVYLCASSLDAGGDNEQFFGPGTRLTVL.